This T cell receptor (beta chain) was recovered during a study of vaccination effects on CD4 cells after COVID-19. The CDR3 is 14 residues long. Germline CDR1 reads MDHEN; CDR2 reads SYDVKM. Trimming cost V 1 base and J 4 bases, with 10 bases left between them. In its sample, this clone was seen once. Its specificity is unknown. Generated by immunoSEQ multiplex PCR, the TCRdb table keeps only in-frame clones and is missing some. The sample records more than 11,000 clones, less than 85% being singletons. Antigen-specific CD4+ T cells were expanded with viral peptide pools in the ViraFEST assay before sequencing. Cultured cells yielded isolated CD4+ T cells after less than 11 days. People in the vaccine group had not been infected with SARS-CoV-2 before, and their nucleocapsid antibodies were negative. On days 3 and 7, fresh IL-2 medium replaced half the medium.

Sequences were derived from CD4+ T cells from PBMCs cultured with HCoV-229E spike peptides, sampled before COVID-19 vaccination. This chain connects TRBV28 to TRBJ1-2; D remains unclear. This TCR was recovered from a human donor who received a COVID-19 vaccine. The CDR3 here is CASSLLTTSYGYTF. In nucleotides, the CDR3 is TGTGCCAGCAGTTTATTGACTACCTCCTATGGCTACACCTTC.